Below, one T cell receptor (beta chain) is given with its context. The antigen remains undetermined. This sample is drawn from a study of T cells expressing NK-cell markers. In the study overall: One of eight sequenced donors was HCMV-seronegative; the other seven were seropositive.

This CDR3 region has 14 residues. Germline lookup yields CDR1 LGHDT and CDR2 YNNKEL (reference sequence). Study-level results: These clonotypes also led the CD3+CD56-NKG2C+ fraction in a few donors.

TCRdb reprocessed the 5' RACE reads and keeps a single row for each CDR3 protein, giving no DNA. This sample's clone table lists approximately 380,000 distinct CDR3 sequences. The V gene is TRBV3-1, the J gene TRBJ2-2. The sequenced sample consisted of blood T cells: a sorted CD56 or NKG2C T cell subset, CD4+ or CD8+ T cells, or bulk PBMC T cells (not recorded which). This receptor was taken from a man aged 18-75 years in good health. CDR3 sequence reads: CASSPTLSYGELFF.